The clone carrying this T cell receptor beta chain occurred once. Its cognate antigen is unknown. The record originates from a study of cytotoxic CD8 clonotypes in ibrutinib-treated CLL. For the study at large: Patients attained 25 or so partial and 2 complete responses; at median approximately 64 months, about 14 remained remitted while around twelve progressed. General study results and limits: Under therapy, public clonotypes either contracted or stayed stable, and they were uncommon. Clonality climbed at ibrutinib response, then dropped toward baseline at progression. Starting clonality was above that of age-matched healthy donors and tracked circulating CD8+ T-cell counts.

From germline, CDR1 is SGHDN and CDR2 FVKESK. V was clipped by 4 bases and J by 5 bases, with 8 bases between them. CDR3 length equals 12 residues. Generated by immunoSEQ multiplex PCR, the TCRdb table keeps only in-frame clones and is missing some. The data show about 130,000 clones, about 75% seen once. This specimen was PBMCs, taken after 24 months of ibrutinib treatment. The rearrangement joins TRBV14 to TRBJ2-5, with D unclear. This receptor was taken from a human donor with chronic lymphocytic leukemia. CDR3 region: CASSRTGETQYF. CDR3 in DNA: TGTGCCAGCAGCCGGACCGGGGAGACCCAGTACTTC.